What follows are 17 T cell receptor beta chains derived from one specimen sequenced in a study of T-cell reconstitution after alpha-beta-depleted transplantation in children. Preparation of the TCRbeta library used unique molecular identifiers. TCRdb used MiXCR to reprocess the PCR reads, holding one entry per CDR3 protein. The sample shows some 200,000 distinct CDR3 sequences, about a tenth of them seen only once. Source: PBMCs, taken before TCRalphabeta/CD19-depleted stem cell transplant. The receptors stem from a child less than two years old with acute myeloid leukemia, due to receive a stem cell transplant.

This clonotype was seen at least ten times. V is TRBV29-1 and J is TRBJ1-1; the D is unclear. The V and J ends lost 4 bases and 1 base respectively, with 10 bases between them. Germline V gene lookup returns CDR1 SQVTM and CDR2 ANQGSEA. The CDR3 extends over 13 amino acids. The CDR3 DNA reads TGCAGCGTTGCGGGATACGGGAACACTGAAGCTTTCTTT. Translated: CSVAGYGNTEAFF. Supplemented by reference TRBV29-1 and TRBJ1-1, the full variable domain reads SAVISQKPSRDICQRGTSLTIQCQVDSQVTMMFWYRQQPGQSLTLIATANQGSEATYESGFVIDKFPISRPNLTFSTLTVSNMSPEDSSIYLCSVAGYGNTEAFFGQGTRLTVV.

This clonotype was counted many times. V and J are TRBV6-5 and TRBJ2-7; 10 positions agree with TRBD2. CDR1 and CDR2 (germline): MNHEY, SVGAGI. This CDR3 comprises 14 residues. The ends lost 3 bases at V and 5 bases at J; junction bases unmatched: 4. CDR3 DNA: TGTGCCAGCAGTTATCTAGCGGGAGTACACGAGCAGTACTTC. Encoded protein: CASSYLAGVHEQYF.

This clonotype came up many times. J is TRBJ2-3 and V is TRBV24-1, with D unclear. Germline CDR1 KGHDR, CDR2 SFDVKD. The ends were cut back, 9 bases at V and 6 bases at J, with 9 bases in the middle. This CDR3 region has 11 residues. This CDR3 reads CATQLSDTQYF. In DNA, the CDR3 is TGTGCCACCCAACTATCGGATACGCAGTATTTT.

This clonotype was seen ten or more times. The chain couples TRBV5-1 to TRBJ1-2; perhaps TRBD1 as D (5 bases). From germline, CDR1 is SGHRS and CDR2 YFSETQ. The CDR3 consists of 13 residues. Between the trimmed V and J ends, which lost 2 bases and 1 base, there was a span of 6 bases. The CDR3 sequence is CASSFDSNYGYTF. DNA for the CDR3: TGCGCCAGCAGCTTCGACAGTAACTATGGCTACACCTTC.

In its sample, this clonotype was seen many times. J is TRBJ2-3 and V is TRBV13, with a weak D call TRBD2 (6 bases). Germline V CDR1 and CDR2: PRHDT, FYEKMQ (reference sequence). V shed 2 bases and J shed 4 bases, with 16 bases lying between them. CDR3 length: 16 amino acids. The DNA of the CDR3 is TGTGCCAGCAGCTTACTTCGGGAGAGGAACTCAGATACGCAGTATTTT. It encodes CASSLLRERNSDTQYF.

This clonotype was found a few times. A much bigger clone sits one base away, suggesting this may be a read error. The chain carries TRBV15 and TRBJ2-2; either TRBD1 or TRBD2 may supply D (5 bases each). This CDR3 has 13 residues. Germline CDR1 reads LNHNV; CDR2 reads YYDKDF (reference sequence). The CDR3 region is CATSVRQFGEMFF. In DNA, the CDR3 is TGTGCCACCAGCGTCAGACAGTTCGGGGAGATGTTTTTT.

This clonotype was seen ten or more times. The J gene is TRBJ1-3, the V gene TRBV12-3 or TRBV12-4; D not certain. The CDR3 extends over 14 amino acids. V was shortened by 1 base and J by 0 bases, with 4 bases between the two germline ends. The CDR3 sequence: CASSLGGSGNTIYF. The DNA of the CDR3 is TGTGCCAGCAGTTTAGGCGGCTCTGGAAACACCATATATTTT.

The chain links TRBV4-3 to TRBJ2-3, with 11 bases aligning to TRBD1. The CDR3 has 16 amino acids. Germline assignment: CDR1 LGHNA and CDR2 YSLEER. V was pared by 3 bases and J by 5 bases, with 7 bases of the junction left unmatched. The CDR3 nucleotides are TGCGCCAGCAGCCAGCGGGACAGGGGGTTTGGAGATACGCAGTATTTT. Translating gives CASSQRDRGFGDTQYF.

There are many counts of this clonotype. The J gene is TRBJ1-1, the V gene TRBV20-1; D remains ambiguous. Germline V gene lookup returns CDR1 DFQATT and CDR2 SNEGSKA (reference sequence). V lost 1 base to trimming and J lost 4 bases, with 16 bases between them. This CDR3 is 15 amino acids long. CDR3 loop: CSARGSKQISTEAFF. CDR3 coding DNA: TGCAGTGCTAGAGGAAGCAAACAGATTAGCACTGAAGCTTTCTTT.

At least ten counts were recorded for this clonotype. This rearrangement joins TRBV12-3 or TRBV12-4 to TRBJ2-5; 11 nucleotides match TRBD1. The CDR3 totals 15 residues. The V and J ends lost 6 bases and 4 bases, in that order; junction bases with no gene match: 7. The CDR3 region is CASSWDRGKGETQYF. The CDR3 bases are TGTGCCAGCAGCTGGGACAGGGGGAAAGGAGAGACCCAGTACTTC.

The table lists this clonotype with many counts. The rearrangement links TRBV15 to TRBJ2-5, with a possible D match to TRBD1 (5 bases). This CDR3 is 15 amino acids long. Trimming took off 1 base at V and 3 bases at J, with 12 bases between the two ends. Germline CDR1 reads LNHNV; CDR2 reads YYDKDF (reference sequence). The CDR3 reads CATSRGQTAEETQYF. In DNA, the CDR3 is TGTGCCACCAGCAGAGGCCAGACAGCTGAAGAGACCCAGTACTTC.

In its sample, this clonotype was seen many times. V usage is TRBV7-3 and J usage is TRBJ2-2, with unresolved D. V shed 5 bases and J shed 6 bases, with 7 bases lying between them. In germline, CDR1 is SGHTA, CDR2 FQGTGA. CDR3 length: 12 amino acids. DNA for the CDR3: TGTGCCAGCAGCGAACTGTCCGGGGAGCTGTTTTTT. Translating gives CASSELSGELFF.

This clonotype was counted only a few times. V is TRBV4-2 and J is TRBJ2-5, with TRBD2 as a possible D gene (7 bases). Trimming shortened V by 2 bases and J by 2 bases, and 12 bases separated the two germline ends. CDR3 length: 15 residues. Looked up from germline, CDR1 is LGHNA and CDR2 is YNFKEQ. The CDR3 loop reads CASSQSGTTQETQYF. CDR3 bases: TGTGCCAGCAGCCAAAGCGGGACAACTCAAGAGACCCAGTACTTC.

This clonotype was observed once. A read error may explain this, as a much larger clone is one base away. The chain recombines TRBV11-2 with TRBJ2-3; a possible D gene is TRBD1 (5 bases). Germline V CDR1 and CDR2: SGHAT, FQNNGV. The CDR3 runs 16 residues. CDR3 coding DNA: TGTGCCAGCAGCCCCGAACCGGAGTCGGGCACAGGTACGCAGTATTTT. Amino acids: CASSPEPESGTGTQYF.

This clonotype was picked up many times. This chain uses TRBV20-1 with TRBJ2-3; 10 nucleotides match TRBD2. The CDR3 length is 16 residues. Germline CDR1 reads DFQATT; CDR2 reads SNEGSKA (reference sequence). V lost 5 bases and J lost 1; bases outside the gene matches: 9. CDR3 region: CSADSTGTSGTDTQYF. Written as DNA, the CDR3 is TGCAGTGCTGACTCGACCGGGACTAGCGGCACAGATACGCAGTATTTT.

This clonotype was found many times. The chain uses TRBV11-2 and TRBJ1-1; D perhaps matches TRBD1 (6 bases). The CDR3 loop spans 15 amino acids. In germline, CDR1 is SGHAT, CDR2 FQNNGV. Trimming took off 1 base at V and 5 bases at J, with 14 bases between the two ends. CDR3 sequence reads: CASSLVSGGGTEAFF. CDR3 nucleotide sequence: TGTGCCAGCAGCTTAGTATCAGGAGGGGGGACTGAAGCTTTCTTT.

The table lists this clonotype with many counts. The chain uses TRBV3-1 and TRBJ2-4; the match to TRBD1 covers 7 bases. V shed 4 bases and J 5 bases; nucleotides not matched to a gene: 2. This CDR3 has 13 amino acids. From germline, CDR1 is LGHDT and CDR2 YNNKEL (reference sequence). DNA of the CDR3: TGTGCCAGCAGCCGAGGGACAGAAAACATTCAGTACTTC. Amino acid sequence: CASSRGTENIQYF.